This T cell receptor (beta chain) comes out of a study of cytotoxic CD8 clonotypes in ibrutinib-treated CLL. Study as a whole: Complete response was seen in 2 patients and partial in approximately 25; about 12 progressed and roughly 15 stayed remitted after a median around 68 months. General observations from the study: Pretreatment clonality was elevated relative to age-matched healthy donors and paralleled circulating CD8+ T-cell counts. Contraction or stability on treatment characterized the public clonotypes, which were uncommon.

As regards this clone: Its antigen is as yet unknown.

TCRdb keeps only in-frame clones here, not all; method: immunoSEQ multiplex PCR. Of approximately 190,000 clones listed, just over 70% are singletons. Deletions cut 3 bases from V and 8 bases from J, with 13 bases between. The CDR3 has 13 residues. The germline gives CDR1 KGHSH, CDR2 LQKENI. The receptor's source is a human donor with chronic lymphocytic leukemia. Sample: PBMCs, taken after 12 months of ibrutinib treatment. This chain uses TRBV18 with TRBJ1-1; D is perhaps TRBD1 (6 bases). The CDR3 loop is CASSPPADREAFF. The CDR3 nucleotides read TGTGCCAGCTCACCTCCCGCGGACAGAGAAGCTTTCTTT.